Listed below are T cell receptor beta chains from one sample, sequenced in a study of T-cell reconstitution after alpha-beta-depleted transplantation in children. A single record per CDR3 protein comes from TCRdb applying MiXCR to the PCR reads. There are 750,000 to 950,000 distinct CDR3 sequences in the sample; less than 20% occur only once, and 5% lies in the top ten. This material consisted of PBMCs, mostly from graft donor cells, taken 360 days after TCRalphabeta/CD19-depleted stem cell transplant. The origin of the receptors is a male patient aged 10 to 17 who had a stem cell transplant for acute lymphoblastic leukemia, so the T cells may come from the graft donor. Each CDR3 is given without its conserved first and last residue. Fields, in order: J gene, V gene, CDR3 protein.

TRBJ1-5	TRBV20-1	SALQGWNQPQH
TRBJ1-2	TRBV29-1	SYGTGTGGYGYT
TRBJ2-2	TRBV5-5	ASKVAGLNTGELF
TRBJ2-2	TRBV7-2	ASSLRSGSNTGELF
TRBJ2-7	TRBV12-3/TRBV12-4	ASSLGVGEVY
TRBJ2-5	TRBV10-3	AISDRGAEETQY
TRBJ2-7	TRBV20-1	SATAQKYEQY
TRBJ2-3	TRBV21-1	ASSGSGGKISDTQY
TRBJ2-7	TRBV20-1	SARPGLAGAWEYEQY
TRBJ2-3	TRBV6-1	ASRQGANSDTQY
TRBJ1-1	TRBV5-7	ASSFPMGNTEAF
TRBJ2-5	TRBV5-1	ASSLPQGTTKQETQY
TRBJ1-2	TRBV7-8	ASSSGTGVNYGYT
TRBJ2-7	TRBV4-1	ASSQVHRAYEQY